Below, 23 T cell receptor beta chains from the same sample are listed, as sequenced in a study of cytomegalovirus exposure and HLA in healthy donors. Researchers ran the PCR with 60 Vbeta and 13 Jbeta primers. The method was immunoSEQ multiplex PCR; TCRdb's version includes in-frame clones alone and lacks a portion of them. The sample has 100,000 to 150,000 clones, around two thirds seen once. Sequenced material: PBMCs. The receptor source for this set is a human donor in good health.

This clone was observed a few times. This chain joins TRBV7-8 and TRBJ1-1, with D perhaps matching TRBD1 (5 bases). The CDR3 has 16 residues. Per germline, CDR1 SGHVS and CDR2 FQNEAQ. V lost 1 base and J 5 bases, leaving 17 bases between the germline ends. In DNA form, the CDR3 reads TGTGCCAGCAGCTTAGTTGTCACGGGGGGTTCGACTGAAGCTTTCTTT. Protein product: CASSLVVTGGSTEAFF.

This clone occurred a few times. This chain joins TRBV5-1 and TRBJ1-3; 9 bases align to TRBD1. This CDR3 comprises 15 residues. Germline V gene sequence: CDR1 SGHRS, CDR2 YFSETQ. V lost 0 bases and J lost 5; bases outside the gene matches: 3. The CDR3 is CASSLAGTGRNTIYF. CDR3 in DNA: TGCGCCAGCAGCTTGGCGGGGACAGGGAGAAACACCATATATTTT.

This clone was counted a few times. The chain is built from TRBV19 and TRBJ1-2; 7 bases line up with TRBD1. CDR1 is LNHDA, CDR2 SQIVND, per germline (reference sequence). The CDR3 extends over 18 amino acids. Trimming cost V 7 bases and J 5 bases; bases outside gene matches: 22. The CDR3 bases are TGTGCCAGTACCTCGGGACAGACACACTTCATTCGGGAGTATGGCTACACCTTC. Amino acid sequence: CASTSGQTHFIREYGYTF.

The rearrangement uses TRBV6-5 and TRBJ1-2, with a weak D call TRBD1 (5 bases). The V end was cut by 2 bases, the J end by 8 bases, with 12 bases between. CDR1 and CDR2 from the germline V gene are MNHEY and SVGAGI. CDR3 length: 13 residues. The CDR3: CASSYGTPSGYTF. For the CDR3, the DNA is TGTGCCAGCAGTTACGGGACTCCCAGCGGCTACACCTTC.

The rearrangement joins TRBV27 to TRBJ2-5; D is perhaps TRBD2 (5 bases). V dropped 6 bases and J dropped 0 bases, with 17 bases sitting between them. This CDR3 has 16 residues. CDR1 and CDR2 (germline): MNHEY, SMNVEV (reference sequence). In DNA form, the CDR3 reads TGTGCCAGCAGGAAGGACTCGTATTCATACCAAGAGACCCAGTACTTC. Residues: CASRKDSYSYQETQYF.

This chain joins TRBV5-4 and TRBJ1-1, with 7 nucleotides matching TRBD1. Germline V lookup: CDR1 SGHNT, CDR2 YYREEE (reference sequence). Trimming cost V 0 bases and J 8 bases; bases outside gene matches: 7. The CDR3 is 14 amino acids. DNA for the CDR3: TGTGCCAGCAGCTTGGAAGTACTACAGGGGGAAGCTTTCTTT. Translating gives CASSLEVLQGEAFF.

The chain couples TRBV2 to TRBJ1-1, with 7 bases aligning to TRBD1. With 3 bases clipped from V and 1 base from J, the junction kept 2 bases outside the gene matches. The CDR3 contains 14 residues. The germline CDR1 and CDR2 sequences are SNHLY and FYNNEI. This CDR3 reads CASSDRGWNTEAFF. The CDR3 DNA reads as TGTGCCAGCAGTGACAGGGGGTGGAACACTGAAGCTTTCTTT.

The rearrangement joins TRBV29-1 to TRBJ2-1; D might be TRBD2 (7 bases). This CDR3 has 18 amino acids. CDR1 is SQVTM and CDR2 is ANQGSEA in the germline V gene. V was trimmed by 7 bases and J by 0 bases, leaving 25 bases between them. The CDR3 spells CSGIREGGGGISYNEQFF. The DNA for the CDR3 is TGCAGCGGTATTAGGGAGGGGGGGGGCGGCATCTCCTACAATGAGCAGTTCTTC.

The chain employs TRBV6-5 and TRBJ2-2; 11 nucleotides agree with TRBD1. With V trimmed by 8 bases and J by 4 bases, 3 bases remained unmatched. The length of the CDR3 is 14 residues. The germline V gene encodes CDR1 MNHEY and CDR2 SVGAGI. In DNA, the CDR3 is TGTGCCAGCCTCGGGACAGGGGGCACCGGGGAGCTGTTTTTT. Translating gives CASLGTGGTGELFF.

CDR3: CASSFERSSYNSPLHF. The CDR3 region has the DNA TGTGCCAGCAGCTTTGAGAGGAGCTCCTATAATTCACCCCTCCACTTT. The J gene is TRBJ1-6, the V gene TRBV7-9; D not certain. The CDR3 runs to 16 residues. Trimming left V 3 bases short and J 0 bases short, with 9 bases between. The germline gives CDR1 SEHNR, CDR2 FQNEAQ (reference sequence).

The J gene is TRBJ2-1, the V gene TRBV19; D perhaps matches TRBD1 (6 bases). V lost 10 bases, J lost 5 bases, and 27 bases lay in between. The V gene's germline CDR1 is LNHDA and CDR2 SQIVND (reference sequence). The CDR3 is made up of 17 amino acids. For the CDR3, the DNA is TGTGCCACCAATGGAGTAAGGGCGCAGGGGACGAACAATGAGCAGTTCTTC. It codes for CATNGVRAQGTNNEQFF. Full variable domain (missing parts from reference TRBV19 and TRBJ2-1): DGGITQSPKYLFRKEGQNVTLSCEQNLNHDAMYWYRQDPGQGLRLIYYSQIVNDFQKGDIAEGYSVSREKKESFPLTVTSAQKNPTAFYLCATNGVRAQGTNNEQFFGPGTRLTVL.

The chain links TRBV27 to TRBJ1-1, with D uncertain. Germline assignment: CDR1 MNHEY and CDR2 SMNVEV (reference sequence). This CDR3 has 13 residues. Trimming left V 8 bases short and J 1 base short, with 11 bases between. CDR3 nucleotide sequence: TGTGCCAGCGCCAGGCGGGGGAACACTGAAGCTTTCTTT. Residues: CASARRGNTEAFF.

This clone was counted a few times. The chain couples TRBV29-1 to TRBJ1-1, with D possibly TRBD1 on 5 matching bases. The CDR3 runs 13 residues. CDR1 and CDR2 from the germline V gene are SQVTM and ANQGSEA. V lost 3 bases to trimming and J lost 4 bases, with 12 bases between them. CDR3 sequence reads: CSVDGGSATEAFF. In DNA form, the CDR3 reads TGCAGCGTTGATGGGGGGTCCGCCACTGAAGCTTTCTTT.

This chain joins TRBV6-4 and TRBJ2-3, with no clear D. The CDR3 is 14 residues long. CDR1 and CDR2 from the germline V gene are MRHNA and SNTAGT. The V and J ends lost 6 bases and 2 bases respectively, with 12 bases between them. The CDR3 region is CASRESHSTDTQYF. The CDR3 coding sequence is TGTGCCAGCAGAGAGAGCCACTCCACAGATACGCAGTATTTT.

This CDR3 reads CASSLAAGGGELFF. The CDR3 DNA is TGTGCCAGCAGCTTAGCAGCGGGGGGCGGGGAGCTGTTTTTT. The chain combines TRBV7-2 with TRBJ2-2, with 9 bases identical to TRBD2. V dropped 0 bases and J dropped 7; count of bases not matched to a gene: 0. This CDR3 contains 14 residues. In germline, CDR1 is SGHTA, CDR2 FQGNSA.

V is TRBV6-1 and J is TRBJ2-3, with TRBD2 matching over 7 bases. The J segment lost 1 base and the V segment lost 4 bases, leaving 5 bases of the junction unmatched. Germline V gene lookup returns CDR1 MNHNS and CDR2 SASEGT. This CDR3 contains 15 residues. CDR3 coding DNA: TGTGCCAGCAGTGGTAAGCTAGCGGGCACAGATACGCAGTATTTT. Protein sequence: CASSGKLAGTDTQYF.

The genes are TRBV28 and TRBJ2-3, with no clear D. V lost 3 bases to trimming and J lost 3 bases, with 7 bases between them. CDR3 length: 13 residues. Germline CDR1 and CDR2: MDHEN and SYDVKM. CDR3 protein: CASSFTGTDTQYF. The DNA of the CDR3 is TGTGCCAGCAGTTTCACGGGTACAGATACGCAGTATTTT.

This clone appeared once. In the same sample, other DNA sequences code for this CDR3. V gene TRBV5-4 combines with J gene TRBJ2-3; D gene uncertain. The CDR3 extends over 13 amino acids. V was trimmed by 0 bases and J by 1 base, leaving 3 bases between them. Germline assignment: CDR1 SGHNT and CDR2 YYREEE (reference sequence). The CDR3 sequence is CASSLAGTDTQYF. CDR3 DNA: TGTGCCAGCAGCTTGGCTGGCACAGATACGCAGTATTTT.

The chain has TRBV4-2 and TRBJ1-5; a possible D gene is TRBD1 (5 bases). This CDR3 contains 15 residues. V shed 2 bases and J shed 5 bases, with 13 bases lying between them. Germline V gene sequence: CDR1 LGHNA, CDR2 YNFKEQ. As DNA, the CDR3 is TGTGCCAGCAGCCAAACTTGGGGCGAACATCAGCCCCAGCATTTT. Translated, it gives CASSQTWGEHQPQHF.

The V call is TRBV5-1, the J call TRBJ2-7; 7 positions agree with TRBD1. The V segment lost 4 bases and the J segment 3 bases; nucleotides outside the gene matches: 7. Germline CDR1 is SGHRS and CDR2 is YFSETQ. This CDR3 contains 14 residues. The DNA of the CDR3 is TGCGCCAGCAGCCCGGGACAGCCAAGCTACGAGCAGTACTTC. It yields the protein CASSPGQPSYEQYF.

This chain joins TRBV5-6 and TRBJ2-3, with D possibly matching TRBD2 (5 bases). Germline lookup yields CDR1 SGHDT and CDR2 YYEEEE. V shed 0 bases and J shed 3 bases, with 11 bases lying between them. CDR3 length: 15 residues. This CDR3 is CASSLGRGWTDTQYF. The DNA for the CDR3 is TGTGCCAGCAGCTTGGGCCGGGGATGGACAGATACGCAGTATTTT.

V and J are TRBV5-4 and TRBJ2-2; possible D gene TRBD2, 5 bases. V lost 1 base, J lost 1 base, and 8 bases lay in between. Germline CDR1 reads SGHNT; CDR2 reads YYREEE (reference sequence). This CDR3 has 15 residues. The CDR3 region is CASSLQGGNTGELFF. In DNA, the CDR3 is TGTGCCAGCAGCTTGCAAGGAGGGAACACCGGGGAGCTGTTTTTT.

This chain connects TRBV11-3 to TRBJ2-2; 8 bases line up with TRBD2. Trimming at V came to 1 base and at J to 4 bases, leaving 5 bases not matched to a gene. This CDR3 region has 16 residues. Germline V gene lookup returns CDR1 SGHNT and CDR2 YENEEA. Here the CDR3 DNA reads TGTGCCAGCAGCTTAGGCGGGGGGCAGGGCACCGGGGAGCTGTTTTTT. It is translated as CASSLGGGQGTGELFF.